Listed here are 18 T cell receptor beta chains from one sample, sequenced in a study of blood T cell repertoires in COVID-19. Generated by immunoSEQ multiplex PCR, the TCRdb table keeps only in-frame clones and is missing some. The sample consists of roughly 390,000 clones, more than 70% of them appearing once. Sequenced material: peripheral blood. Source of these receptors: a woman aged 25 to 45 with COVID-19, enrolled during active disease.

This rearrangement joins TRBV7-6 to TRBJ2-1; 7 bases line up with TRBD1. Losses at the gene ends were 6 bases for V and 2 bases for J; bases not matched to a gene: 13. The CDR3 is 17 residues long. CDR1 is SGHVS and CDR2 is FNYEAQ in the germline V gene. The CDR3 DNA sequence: TGTGCCAGCAGTCAGGACAGGTCTCGTTTTCCCTACAATGAGCAGTTCTTC. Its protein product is CASSQDRSRFPYNEQFF.

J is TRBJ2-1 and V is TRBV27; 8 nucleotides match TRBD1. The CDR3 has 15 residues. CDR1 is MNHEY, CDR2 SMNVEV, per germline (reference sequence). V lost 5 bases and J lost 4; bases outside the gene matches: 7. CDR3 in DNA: TGTGCCAGCAGTCCCGGGACAGGTTATTACAATGAGCAGTTCTTC. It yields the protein CASSPGTGYYNEQFF.

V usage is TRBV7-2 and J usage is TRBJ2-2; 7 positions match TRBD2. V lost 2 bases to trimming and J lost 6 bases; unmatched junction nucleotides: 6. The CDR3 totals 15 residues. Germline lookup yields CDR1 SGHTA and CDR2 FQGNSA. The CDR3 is CASSLRGRLAGELFF. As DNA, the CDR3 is TGTGCCAGCAGCTTACGCGGGAGATTGGCCGGGGAGCTGTTTTTT. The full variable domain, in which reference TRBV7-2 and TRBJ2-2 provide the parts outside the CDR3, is GAGVSQSPSNKVTEKGKDVELRCDPISGHTALYWYRQSLGQGLEFLIYFQGNSAPDKSGLPSDRFSAERTGGSVSTLTIQRTQQEDSAVYLCASSLRGRLAGELFFGEGSRLTVL.

CDR3 region: CASSLDGLAGIETQYF. The CDR3 DNA follows: TGTGCCAGCAGCTTAGACGGACTAGCGGGAATAGAGACCCAGTACTTC. This chain connects TRBV7-9 to TRBJ2-5, with 12 bases that match TRBD2. CDR1 and CDR2 (germline): SEHNR, FQNEAQ (reference sequence). The V and J ends lost 1 base and 4 bases, in that order; junction bases with no gene match: 4. This CDR3 is built from 16 residues.

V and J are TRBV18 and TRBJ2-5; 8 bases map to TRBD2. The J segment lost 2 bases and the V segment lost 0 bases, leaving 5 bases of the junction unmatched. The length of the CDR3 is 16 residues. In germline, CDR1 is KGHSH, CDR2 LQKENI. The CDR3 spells CASSPPGLVTQETQYF. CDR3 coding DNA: TGTGCCAGCTCACCACCGGGACTAGTCACACAAGAGACCCAGTACTTC.

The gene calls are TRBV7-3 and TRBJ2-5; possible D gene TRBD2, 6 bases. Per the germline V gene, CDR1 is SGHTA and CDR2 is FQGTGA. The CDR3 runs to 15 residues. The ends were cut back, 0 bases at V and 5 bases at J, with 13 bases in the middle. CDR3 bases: TGTGCCAGCAGCTTAACGGGAGGACTGAGGGAGACCCAGTACTTC. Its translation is CASSLTGGLRETQYF.

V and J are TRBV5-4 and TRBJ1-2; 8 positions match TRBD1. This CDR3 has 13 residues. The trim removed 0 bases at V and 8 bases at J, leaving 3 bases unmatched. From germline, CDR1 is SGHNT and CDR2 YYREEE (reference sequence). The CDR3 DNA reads TGTGCCAGCAGCTTGGTCCCAGGGGGCGGCTACACCTTC. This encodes CASSLVPGGGYTF.

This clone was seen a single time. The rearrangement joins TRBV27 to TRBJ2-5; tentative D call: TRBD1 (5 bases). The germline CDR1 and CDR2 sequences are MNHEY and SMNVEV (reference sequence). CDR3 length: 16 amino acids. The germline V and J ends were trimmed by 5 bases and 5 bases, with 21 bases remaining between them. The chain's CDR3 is CASSLVQGRARETQYF. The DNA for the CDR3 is TGTGCCAGCAGTCTAGTTCAGGGCAGGGCTAGGGAGACCCAGTACTTC.

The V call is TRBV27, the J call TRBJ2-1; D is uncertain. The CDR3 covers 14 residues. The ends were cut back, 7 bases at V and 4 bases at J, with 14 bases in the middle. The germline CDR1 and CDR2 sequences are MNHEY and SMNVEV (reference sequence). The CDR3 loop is CASTSQGRYNEQFF. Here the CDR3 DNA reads TGTGCCAGCACCTCGCAAGGCAGGTACAATGAGCAGTTCTTC.

The CDR3 region is CASIDPGQGAFGELFF. CDR3 nucleotides: TGCGCCAGCATCGATCCGGGACAGGGGGCCTTCGGGGAGCTGTTTTTT. This rearrangement joins TRBV10-2 to TRBJ2-2; TRBD1 agrees at 12 bases. The CDR3 is 16 residues long. J gave up 7 bases and V 7 bases, and 10 bases lay outside the gene matches. Germline CDR1 is WSHSY and CDR2 is SAAADI.

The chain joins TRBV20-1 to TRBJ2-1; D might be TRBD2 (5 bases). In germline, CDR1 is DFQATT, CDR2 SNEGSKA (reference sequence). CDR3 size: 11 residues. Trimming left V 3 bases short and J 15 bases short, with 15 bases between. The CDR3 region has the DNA TGCAGTGCTAGTCGGCAGGCCCGGGGGTTCTTC. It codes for CSASRQARGFF.

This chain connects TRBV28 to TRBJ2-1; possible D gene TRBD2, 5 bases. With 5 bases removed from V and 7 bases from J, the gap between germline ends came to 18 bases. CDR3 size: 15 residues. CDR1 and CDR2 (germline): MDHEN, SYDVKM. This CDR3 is CASSPLNPEGNEQFF. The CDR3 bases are TGTGCCAGCAGTCCGCTAAACCCCGAGGGTAATGAGCAGTTCTTC.

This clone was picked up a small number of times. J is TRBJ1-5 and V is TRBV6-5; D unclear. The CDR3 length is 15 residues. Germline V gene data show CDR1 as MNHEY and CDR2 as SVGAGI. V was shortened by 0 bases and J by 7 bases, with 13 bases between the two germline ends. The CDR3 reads CASSYSAGSGQPQHF. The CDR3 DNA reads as TGTGCCAGCAGTTACTCTGCTGGCAGTGGCCAGCCCCAGCATTTT.

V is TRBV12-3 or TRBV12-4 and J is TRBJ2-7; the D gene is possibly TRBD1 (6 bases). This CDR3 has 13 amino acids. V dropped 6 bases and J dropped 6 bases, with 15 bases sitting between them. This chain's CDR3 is CASSRTASGEQYF. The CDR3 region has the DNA TGTGCCAGCAGCCGGACAGCCTCGGGCGAGCAGTACTTC.

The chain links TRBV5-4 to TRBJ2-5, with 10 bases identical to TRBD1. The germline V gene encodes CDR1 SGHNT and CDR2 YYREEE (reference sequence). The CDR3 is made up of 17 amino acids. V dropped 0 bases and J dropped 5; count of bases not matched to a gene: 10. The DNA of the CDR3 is TGTGCCAGCAGCTTGGGACAGGGGGCGATTTCAGGGGAGACCCAGTACTTC. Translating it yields CASSLGQGAISGETQYF.

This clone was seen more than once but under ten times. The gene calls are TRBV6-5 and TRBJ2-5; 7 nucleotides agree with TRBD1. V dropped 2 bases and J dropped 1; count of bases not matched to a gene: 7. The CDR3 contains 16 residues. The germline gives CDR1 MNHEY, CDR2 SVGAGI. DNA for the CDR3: TGTGCCAGCAGTTACAGAGCGACAGGGATCCAAGAGACCCAGTACTTC. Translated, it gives CASSYRATGIQETQYF.

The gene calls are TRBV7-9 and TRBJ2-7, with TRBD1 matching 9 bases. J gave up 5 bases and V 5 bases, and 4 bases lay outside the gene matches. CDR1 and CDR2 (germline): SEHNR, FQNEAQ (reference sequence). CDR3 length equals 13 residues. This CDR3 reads CASSNTGGHEQYF. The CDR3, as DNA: TGTGCCAGCAGCAACACAGGGGGCCACGAGCAGTACTTC.

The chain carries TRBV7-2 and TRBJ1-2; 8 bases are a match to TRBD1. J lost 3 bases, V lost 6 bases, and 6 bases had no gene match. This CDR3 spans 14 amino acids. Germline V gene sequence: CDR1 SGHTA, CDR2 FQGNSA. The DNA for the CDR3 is TGTGCCAGCAGTCCGGACAGGGCCCACTATGGCTACACCTTC. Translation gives CASSPDRAHYGYTF.